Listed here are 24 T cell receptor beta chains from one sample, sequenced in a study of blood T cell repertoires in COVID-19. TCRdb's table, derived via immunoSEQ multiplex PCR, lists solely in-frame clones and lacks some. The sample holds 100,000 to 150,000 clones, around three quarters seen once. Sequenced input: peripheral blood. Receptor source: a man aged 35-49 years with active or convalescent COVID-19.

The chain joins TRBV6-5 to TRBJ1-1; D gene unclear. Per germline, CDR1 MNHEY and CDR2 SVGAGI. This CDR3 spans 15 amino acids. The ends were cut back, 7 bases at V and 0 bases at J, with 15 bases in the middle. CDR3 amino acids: CASKISPGLNTEAFF. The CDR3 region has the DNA TGTGCCAGCAAAATAAGTCCAGGATTGAACACTGAAGCTTTCTTT.

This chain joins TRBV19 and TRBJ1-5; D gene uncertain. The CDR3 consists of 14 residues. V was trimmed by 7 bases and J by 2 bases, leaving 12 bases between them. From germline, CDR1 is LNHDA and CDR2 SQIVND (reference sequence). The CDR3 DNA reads TGTGCCAGTACCCGGGGAGGCGGCAATCAGCCCCAGCATTTT. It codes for CASTRGGGNQPQHF. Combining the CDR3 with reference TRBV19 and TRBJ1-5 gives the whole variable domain DGGITQSPKYLFRKEGQNVTLSCEQNLNHDAMYWYRQDPGQGLRLIYYSQIVNDFQKGDIAEGYSVSREKKESFPLTVTSAQKNPTAFYLCASTRGGGNQPQHFGDGTRLSIL.

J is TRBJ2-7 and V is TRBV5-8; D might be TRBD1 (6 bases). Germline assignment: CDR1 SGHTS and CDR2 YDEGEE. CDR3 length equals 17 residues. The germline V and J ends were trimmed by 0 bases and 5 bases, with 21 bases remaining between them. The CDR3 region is CASSLAGGGKGSHEQYF. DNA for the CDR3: TGTGCCAGCAGCTTGGCCGGTGGGGGCAAAGGTTCCCACGAGCAGTACTTC.

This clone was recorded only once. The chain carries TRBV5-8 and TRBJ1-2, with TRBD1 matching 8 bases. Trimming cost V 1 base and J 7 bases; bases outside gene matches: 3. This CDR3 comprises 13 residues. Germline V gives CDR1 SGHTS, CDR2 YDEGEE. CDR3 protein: CASSLQGAGGYTF. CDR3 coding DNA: TGTGCCAGCAGCTTGCAGGGGGCGGGTGGCTACACCTTC.

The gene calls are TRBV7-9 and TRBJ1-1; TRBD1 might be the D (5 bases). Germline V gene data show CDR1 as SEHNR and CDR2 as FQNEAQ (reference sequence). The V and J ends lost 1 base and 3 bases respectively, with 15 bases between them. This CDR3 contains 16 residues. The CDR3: CASSLEGLSRDTEAFF. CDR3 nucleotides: TGTGCCAGCAGCTTAGAGGGGCTTTCCCGGGACACTGAAGCTTTCTTT.

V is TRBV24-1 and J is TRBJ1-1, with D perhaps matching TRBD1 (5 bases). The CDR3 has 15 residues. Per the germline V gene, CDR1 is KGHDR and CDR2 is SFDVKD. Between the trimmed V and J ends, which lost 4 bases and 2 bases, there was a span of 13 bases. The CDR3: CATSDRRTGNTEAFF. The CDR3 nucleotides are TGTGCCACCAGTGACCGAAGAACAGGCAACACTGAAGCTTTCTTT.

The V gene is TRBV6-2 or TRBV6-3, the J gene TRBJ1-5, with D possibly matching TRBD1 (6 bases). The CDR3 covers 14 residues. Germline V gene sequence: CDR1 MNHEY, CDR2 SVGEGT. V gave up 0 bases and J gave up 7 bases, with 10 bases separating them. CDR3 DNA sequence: TGTGCCAGCAGTTACTCGGGAGGGGGACAGCCCCAGCATTTT. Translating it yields CASSYSGGGQPQHF.

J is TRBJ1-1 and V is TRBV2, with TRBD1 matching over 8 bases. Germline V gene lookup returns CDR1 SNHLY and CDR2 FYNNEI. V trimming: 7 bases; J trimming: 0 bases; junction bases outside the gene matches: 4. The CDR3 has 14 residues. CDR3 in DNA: TGTGCCAGCAAGGAGACAGGGGTGAACACTGAAGCTTTCTTT. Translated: CASKETGVNTEAFF.

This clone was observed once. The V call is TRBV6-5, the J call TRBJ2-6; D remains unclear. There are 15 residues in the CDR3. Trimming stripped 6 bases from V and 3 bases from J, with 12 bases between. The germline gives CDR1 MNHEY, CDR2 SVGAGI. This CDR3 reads CASSAQTLGANVLTF. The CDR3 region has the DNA TGTGCCAGCAGCGCCCAGACACTTGGGGCCAACGTCCTGACTTTC.

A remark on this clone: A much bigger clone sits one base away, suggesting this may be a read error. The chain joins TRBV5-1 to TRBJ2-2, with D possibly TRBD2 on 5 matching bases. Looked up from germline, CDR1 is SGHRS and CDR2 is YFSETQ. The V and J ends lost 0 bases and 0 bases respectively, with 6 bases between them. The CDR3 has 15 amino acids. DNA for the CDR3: TGCGCCAGCAGCTTGGAAGCGGCGAACACCGGGGAGCTGTTTTTT. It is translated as CASSLEAANTGELFF.

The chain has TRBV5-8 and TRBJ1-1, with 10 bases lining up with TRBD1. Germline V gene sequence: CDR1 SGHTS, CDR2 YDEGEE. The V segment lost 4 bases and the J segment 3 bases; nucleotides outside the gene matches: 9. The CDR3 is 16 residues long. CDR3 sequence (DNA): TGTGCCAGCAGCCGCGGACAGGGGGGGTATGACACTGAAGCTTTCTTT. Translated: CASSRGQGGYDTEAFF.

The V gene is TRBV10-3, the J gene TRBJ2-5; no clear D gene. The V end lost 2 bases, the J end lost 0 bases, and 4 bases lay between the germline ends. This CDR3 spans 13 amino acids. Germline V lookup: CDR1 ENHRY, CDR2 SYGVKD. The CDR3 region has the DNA TGTGCCATCAGTGAGCCCTACCAAGAGACCCAGTACTTC. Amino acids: CAISEPYQETQYF.

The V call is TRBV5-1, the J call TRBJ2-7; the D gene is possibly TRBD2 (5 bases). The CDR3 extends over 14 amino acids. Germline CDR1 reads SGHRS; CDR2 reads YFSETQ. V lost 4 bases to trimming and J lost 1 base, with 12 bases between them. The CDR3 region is CASSPPGVSYEQYF. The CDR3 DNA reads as TGCGCCAGCAGCCCCCCCGGGGTATCCTACGAGCAGTACTTC.

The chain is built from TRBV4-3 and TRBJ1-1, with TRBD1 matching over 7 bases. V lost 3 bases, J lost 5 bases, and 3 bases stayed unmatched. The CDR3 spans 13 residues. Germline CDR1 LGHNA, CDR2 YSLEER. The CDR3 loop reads CASSQNRGTEAFF. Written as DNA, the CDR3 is TGCGCCAGCAGCCAGAACAGGGGTACTGAAGCTTTCTTT.

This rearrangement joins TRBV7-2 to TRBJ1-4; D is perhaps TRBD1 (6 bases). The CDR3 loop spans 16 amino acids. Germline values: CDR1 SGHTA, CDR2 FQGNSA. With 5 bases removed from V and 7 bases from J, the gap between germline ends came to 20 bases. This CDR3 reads CASSPAGGPGAEKLFF. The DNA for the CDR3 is TGTGCCAGCAGCCCAGCGGGGGGGCCGGGGGCTGAAAAACTGTTTTTT. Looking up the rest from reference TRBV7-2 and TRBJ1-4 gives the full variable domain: GAGVSQSPSNKVTEKGKDVELRCDPISGHTALYWYRQSLGQGLEFLIYFQGNSAPDKSGLPSDRFSAERTGGSVSTLTIQRTQQEDSAVYLCASSPAGGPGAEKLFFGSGTQLSVL.

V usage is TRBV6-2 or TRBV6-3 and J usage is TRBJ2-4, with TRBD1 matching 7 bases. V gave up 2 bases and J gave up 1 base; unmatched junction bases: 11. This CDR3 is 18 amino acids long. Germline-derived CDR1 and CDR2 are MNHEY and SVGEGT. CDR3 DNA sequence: TGTGCCAGCAGTTACCAGACAGGGTCCGGAGACGCCAAAAACATTCAGTACTTC. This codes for CASSYQTGSGDAKNIQYF.

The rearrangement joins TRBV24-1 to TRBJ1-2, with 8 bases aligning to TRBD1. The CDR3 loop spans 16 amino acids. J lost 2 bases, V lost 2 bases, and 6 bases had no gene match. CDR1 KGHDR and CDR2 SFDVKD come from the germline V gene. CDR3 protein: CATSDSSRGLNYGYTF. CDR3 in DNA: TGTGCCACCAGTGATTCATCCAGGGGGCTAAACTATGGCTACACCTTC.

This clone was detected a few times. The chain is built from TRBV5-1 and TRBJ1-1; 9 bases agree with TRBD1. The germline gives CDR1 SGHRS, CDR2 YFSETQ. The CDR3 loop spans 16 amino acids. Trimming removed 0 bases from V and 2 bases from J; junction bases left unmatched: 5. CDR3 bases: TGCGCCAGCAGCTTGGAACCGGACAGGGGCAACACTGAAGCTTTCTTT. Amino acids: CASSLEPDRGNTEAFF.

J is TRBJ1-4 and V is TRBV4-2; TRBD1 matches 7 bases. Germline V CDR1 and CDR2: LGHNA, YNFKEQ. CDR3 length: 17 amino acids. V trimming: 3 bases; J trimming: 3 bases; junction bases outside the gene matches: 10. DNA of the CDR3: TGTGCCAGCAGCCAGGCGACAGGGTGGACGGCTAATGAAAAACTGTTTTTT. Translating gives CASSQATGWTANEKLFF.

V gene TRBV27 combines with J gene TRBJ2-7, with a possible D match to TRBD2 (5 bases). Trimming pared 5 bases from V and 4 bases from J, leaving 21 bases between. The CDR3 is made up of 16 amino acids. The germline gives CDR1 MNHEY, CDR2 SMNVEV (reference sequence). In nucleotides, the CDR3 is TGTGCCAGCAGTCCAGATCGGGGTTACCTCGTTTACGAGCAGTACTTC. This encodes CASSPDRGYLVYEQYF.

The CDR3 DNA follows: TGTGCCAGCAGCACCGGGACTAGCGGGAAGGTGAACACCGGGGAGCTGTTTTTT. This encodes CASSTGTSGKVNTGELFF. This sequence joins TRBV11-2 and TRBJ2-2, with TRBD2 matching 13 bases. The CDR3 extends over 18 amino acids. Germline CDR1 and CDR2: SGHAT and FQNNGV. J lost 1 base, V lost 5 bases, and 7 bases had no gene match. The entire variable domain, with the rest obtained from reference TRBV11-2 and TRBJ2-2, is as follows: EAGVAQSPRYKIIEKRQSVAFWCNPISGHATLYWYQQILGQGPKLLIQFQNNGVVDDSQLPKDRFSAERLKGVDSTLKIQPAKLEDSAVYLCASSTGTSGKVNTGELFFGEGSRLTVL.

DNA for the CDR3: TGTGCCAGCAGCTCAAACACAGCGGGAGGGGGTTGGAATGAGCAGTTCTTC. Translation: CASSSNTAGGGWNEQFF. V is TRBV5-4 and J is TRBJ2-1; TRBD2 matches at 10 bases. The CDR3 extends over 17 amino acids. V shed 3 bases, J shed 7 bases, and the junction held 13 bases outside the gene matches. Germline CDR1 reads SGHNT; CDR2 reads YYREEE (reference sequence).

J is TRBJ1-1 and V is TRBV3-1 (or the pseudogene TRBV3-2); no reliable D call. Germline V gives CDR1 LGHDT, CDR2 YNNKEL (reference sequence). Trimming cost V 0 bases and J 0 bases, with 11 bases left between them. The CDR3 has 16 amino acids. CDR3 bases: TGTGCCAGCAGCCAAGAGAGGCAGACTATGAACACTGAAGCTTTCTTT. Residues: CASSQERQTMNTEAFF.

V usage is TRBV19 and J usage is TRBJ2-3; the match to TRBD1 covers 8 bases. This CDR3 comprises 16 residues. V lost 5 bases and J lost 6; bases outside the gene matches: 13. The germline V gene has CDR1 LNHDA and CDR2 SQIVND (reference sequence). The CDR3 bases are TGTGCCAGTAGTCTCCGTACCGGACAGGGAGTGGATACGCAGTATTTT. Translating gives CASSLRTGQGVDTQYF.